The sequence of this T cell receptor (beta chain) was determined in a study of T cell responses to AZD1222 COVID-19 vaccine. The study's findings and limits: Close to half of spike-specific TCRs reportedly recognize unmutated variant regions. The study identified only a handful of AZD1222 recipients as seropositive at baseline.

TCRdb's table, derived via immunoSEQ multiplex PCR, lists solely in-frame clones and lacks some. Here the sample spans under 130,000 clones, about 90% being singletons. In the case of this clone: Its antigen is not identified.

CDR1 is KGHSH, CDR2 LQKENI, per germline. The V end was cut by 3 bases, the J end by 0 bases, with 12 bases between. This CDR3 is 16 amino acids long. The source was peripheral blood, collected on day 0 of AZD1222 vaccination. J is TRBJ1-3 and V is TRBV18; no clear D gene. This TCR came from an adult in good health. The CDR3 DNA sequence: TGTGCCAGCTCACCCGCAATACGGAGCTCTGGAAACACCATATATTTT. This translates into CASSPAIRSSGNTIYF.